One and the same sample provided the 10 T cell receptor beta chains below, sequenced in a study of blood T cell repertoires in COVID-19. Generated by immunoSEQ multiplex PCR, the TCRdb table keeps only in-frame clones and is missing some. The data hold fewer than 350,000 clones, with roughly 86% observed a single time. Sequencing was carried out using peripheral blood. The receptors shown here come from a woman under 40 who had recovered from COVID-19.

The chain is built from TRBV5-4 and TRBJ2-6, with 8 bases aligning to TRBD2. The V segment lost 4 bases and the J segment 2 bases; nucleotides outside the gene matches: 5. Germline V gene lookup returns CDR1 SGHNT and CDR2 YYREEE (reference sequence). The CDR3 sequence is 16 residues long. The CDR3 reads CASSLRGGAGANVLTF. In DNA, the CDR3 is TGTGCCAGCAGCCTCCGGGGGGGGGCTGGGGCCAACGTCCTGACTTTC.

This chain joins TRBV7-2 and TRBJ2-7, with D perhaps matching TRBD2 (6 bases). The CDR3 sequence is 14 residues long. CDR1 and CDR2 from the germline V gene are SGHTA and FQGNSA. Trimming took 5 bases from V and 2 from J, leaving 13 bases between them. CDR3 in DNA: TGTGCCAGCAGCCTTCGACTAGTACCCTACGAGCAGTACTTC. Protein sequence: CASSLRLVPYEQYF.

This CDR3 is CASSEGIGGEQFF. For the CDR3, the DNA is TGTGCCAGCAGTGAAGGTATTGGGGGCGAGCAGTTCTTC. The V call is TRBV2, the J call TRBJ2-1, with D maybe TRBD1 (6 bases). The germline CDR1 and CDR2 sequences are SNHLY and FYNNEI. This CDR3 is built from 13 residues. Trimming removed 1 base at V and 10 bases at J, with 11 bases between.

The chain has TRBV7-9 and TRBJ1-2; TRBD1 is a possible D gene (5 bases). The germline V gene has CDR1 SEHNR and CDR2 FQNEAQ (reference sequence). Between the trimmed V and J ends, which lost 0 bases and 0 bases, there was a span of 11 bases. This CDR3 comprises 16 residues. CDR3 in DNA: TGTGCCAGCAGCTTAGCCCGGACACCCACTAACTATGGCTACACCTTC. As protein: CASSLARTPTNYGYTF.

This clone showed up many times. The rearrangement uses TRBV28 and TRBJ1-1; TRBD1 agrees at 9 bases. The CDR3 has 14 amino acids. Germline V gene data show CDR1 as MDHEN and CDR2 as SYDVKM. V was clipped by 5 bases and J by 6 bases; unmatched bases: 7. This CDR3 is CASSMGQGPPEAFF. CDR3 nucleotide sequence: TGTGCCAGCAGTATGGGACAGGGCCCACCTGAAGCTTTCTTT.

The chain is built from TRBV5-1 and TRBJ1-1; TRBD1 is a possible D gene (6 bases). The CDR3 sequence is 13 residues long. V was trimmed by 2 bases and J by 4 bases, leaving 9 bases between them. Germline values: CDR1 SGHRS, CDR2 YFSETQ. CDR3 in DNA: TGCGCCAGCAGCTTAACACAGGGCACTGAAGCTTTCTTT. It yields the protein CASSLTQGTEAFF.

Note on this clone: At the DNA level, this CDR3 is encoded by other sequences in the same sample as well. This chain uses TRBV27 with TRBJ2-7, with 8 nucleotides matching TRBD1. The germline V gene encodes CDR1 MNHEY and CDR2 SMNVEV (reference sequence). The CDR3 has 13 residues. V lost 3 bases, J lost 3 bases, and 1 base stayed unmatched. The CDR3 here is CASSLGQDYEQYF. CDR3 sequence (DNA): TGTGCCAGCAGTTTGGGACAGGACTACGAGCAGTACTTC.

The CDR3: CASSLEPTGTQYF. The DNA for the CDR3 is TGTGCCAGCAGCTTAGAGCCCACGGGGACCCAGTACTTC. The chain links TRBV7-9 to TRBJ2-5; D remains ambiguous. Germline loops: CDR1 SEHNR, CDR2 FQNEAQ (reference sequence). Trimming shortened V by 1 base and J by 7 bases, and 10 bases separated the two germline ends. This CDR3 comprises 13 residues.

This chain joins TRBV25-1 and TRBJ2-5; 8 bases are a match to TRBD1. CDR3 size: 15 residues. Germline V gene lookup returns CDR1 MGHDK and CDR2 SYGVNS. V lost 3 bases, J lost 5 bases, and 8 bases stayed unmatched. Here the CDR3 reads CASSDQQGVWETQYF. For the CDR3, the DNA is TGTGCCAGCAGTGACCAACAGGGGGTGTGGGAGACCCAGTACTTC.

The chain recombines TRBV4-2 with TRBJ2-1, with TRBD2 matching over 11 bases. CDR3 length equals 16 residues. The trim removed 2 bases at V and 3 bases at J, leaving 3 bases unmatched. Germline V gives CDR1 LGHNA, CDR2 YNFKEQ. CDR3 coding DNA: TGTGCCAGCAGCCAAACCCTAGCGGGAGGCTACAATGAGCAGTTCTTC. Protein product: CASSQTLAGGYNEQFF.